This T cell receptor beta chain was found in a study of siplizumab effects on memory and regulatory T cells. CDR1 LNHDA and CDR2 SQIVND come from the germline V gene (reference sequence). V shed 3 bases and J 6 bases; nucleotides not matched to a gene: 6. CDR3 length equals 14 residues. Roughly 100,000 TCR templates were assayed per sample. Some clones are missing from TCRdb's copy, which holds only in-frame ones; the method was immunoSEQ multiplex PCR. The table shows tens of thousands of clones, with over 95% occurring only once. Sequenced material: naive CD4+ T cells sorted from blood. The V call is TRBV19, the J call TRBJ2-7, with 9 positions matching TRBD1. The clonotype comes from a human donor in good health. CDR3 DNA: TGTGCCAGTAGTATGCCGGACAGGGGCCGCGAGCAGTACTTC. Its protein is CASSMPDRGREQYF.